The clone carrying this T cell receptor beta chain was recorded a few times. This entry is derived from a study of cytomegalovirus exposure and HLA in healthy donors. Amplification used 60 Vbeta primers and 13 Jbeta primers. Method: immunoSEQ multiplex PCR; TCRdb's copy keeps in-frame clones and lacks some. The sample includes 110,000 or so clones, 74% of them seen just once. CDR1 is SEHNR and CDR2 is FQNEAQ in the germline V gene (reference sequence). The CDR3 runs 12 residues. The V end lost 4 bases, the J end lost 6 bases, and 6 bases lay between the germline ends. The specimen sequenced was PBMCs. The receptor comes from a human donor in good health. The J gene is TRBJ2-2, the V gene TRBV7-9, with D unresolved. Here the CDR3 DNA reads TGTGCCAGCAGCTCAGCCGCCGGGGAGCTGTTTTTT. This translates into CASSSAAGELFF.